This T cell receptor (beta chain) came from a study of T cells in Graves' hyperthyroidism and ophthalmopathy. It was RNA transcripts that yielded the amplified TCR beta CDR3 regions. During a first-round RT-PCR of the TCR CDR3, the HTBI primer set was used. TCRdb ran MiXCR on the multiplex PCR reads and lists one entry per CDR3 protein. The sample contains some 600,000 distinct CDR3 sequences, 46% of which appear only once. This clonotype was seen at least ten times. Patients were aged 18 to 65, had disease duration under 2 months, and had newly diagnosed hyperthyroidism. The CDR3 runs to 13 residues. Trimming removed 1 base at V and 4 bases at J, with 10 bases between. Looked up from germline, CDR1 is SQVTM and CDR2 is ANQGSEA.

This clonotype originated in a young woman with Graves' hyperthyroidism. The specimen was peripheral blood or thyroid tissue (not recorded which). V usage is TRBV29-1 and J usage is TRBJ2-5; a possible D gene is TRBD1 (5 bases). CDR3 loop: CSVEAGQGETQYF. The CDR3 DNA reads TGCAGCGTTGAAGCAGGTCAGGGAGAGACCCAGTACTTC.